The text below deals with one T cell receptor (beta chain). The specificity of this receptor is unknown. Base qualities are missing; no much larger clone stands one base away. The collaborating institutions used their own protocols to collect whole blood in K2EDTA tubes. For TCRbeta analysis, collaborators shipped samples in one of three forms: frozen whole blood, isolated PBMCs, or DNA extracted from either of those sample types. The data originate from a study of blood T cell repertoires in COVID-19 (dated by TCRdb to 2020 to 2022). Concerning the study at large: Samples covering the acute and convalescent phases of COVID-19 were provided by collaborators in the United States, Italy and Spain. The samples were drawn from two sources: the first 160 participants of the ongoing ImmuneRACE study, and 1,200 or so subjects contributed by 6 global collaborators. The sample metadata nearly always contained a de-identified subject ID, COVID-19 status, age in years and sex. Where HLA class I and class II types were available, the types were taken from metadata supplied by the sample provider, not from assay-based typing. The prospective study material was composed of cDNA or gDNA derived from T cells, B-cell-depleted T cells, or PBMCs. The dataset comprised deeply sampled blood TCRbeta repertoires from subjects exposed to, actively infected with, or recovered from COVID-19. The repertoires were made available in a free public database intended to serve as a resource for research on the immune response to SARS-CoV-2. Study-wide findings and limitations: The quantity of clinical and demographic metadata differed by source and by participant and was supplied without curation.

The immunoSEQ Assay, a bias-controlled multiplex PCR, was used to amplify TCRbeta CDR3 regions from genomic DNA. From the authors' description of their analysis: The number of nucleated cells in each sample was estimated from the amplification of reference gene primers within the assay. Sequence reads were collapsed and filtered to measure the absolute abundance of every unique TCRbeta CDR3 rearrangement. For each sample, productive Simpson clonality was calculated as the square root of Simpson's diversity index across productive rearrangements. TCRdb re-hosts the immuneACCESS table, in-frame sequences only. Its copies lack some clones; in the studies checked, an unresolved V gene accounts for under half of them, and the cause for the rest is not known. The V and J calls and clone size are taken from that table; D and trimming were inferred from the DNA. This sample lists about 210,000 clones; approximately 82% were detected once. The ten largest clones capture around 9.5% of the sample.

Spanning cysteine to phenylalanine, the CDR3 consists of 13 amino acids. This entry keeps only the CDR3 DNA: 39 bases, framed from base 1. Trimming removed 6 bases from V and 2 bases from J, leaving 10 bases between the germline ends. The CDR1 and CDR2 encoded by the germline V gene are SNHLY and FYNNEI. The TCR originated in a man between 50 and 59 years old with active or convalescent COVID-19. This chain is built from TRBV2 and TRBJ1-2; perhaps TRBD1 is the D gene, with 5 bases matching. Source material: peripheral blood. This receptor has the CDR3 CASRAGGNYGYTF. The bases are TGTGCCAGCAGAGCGGGGGGGAACTATGGCTACACCTTC.